This paragraph covers one T cell receptor (beta chain) sequence. Participants' own reports of clinical history determined their cohort assignment. These data belong to a study of blood T cell repertoires in COVID-19. Study-level information: The study drew acute and convalescent COVID-19 samples from the United States, Italy and Spain. PBMCs, B-cell-depleted T cells, or T cells were the source of the cDNA or gDNA that made up the material.

The CDR3 consists of 14 residues. V was pared by 5 bases and J by 0 bases, with 9 bases between. Looked up from germline, CDR1 is MDHEN and CDR2 is SYDVKM. Sequenced by immunoSEQ multiplex PCR; TCRdb stores in-frame clones only, minus some. The sample consists of some 250,000 clones, 70% to 90% of them appearing once. Material: PBMCs or T cells enriched from blood (not recorded which). This chain connects TRBV28 to TRBJ2-3, with D unclear. This TCR derives from a woman in her forties or fifties who had recovered from COVID-19. This CDR3 is CASSREASTDTQYF. In nucleotides, the CDR3 is TGTGCCAGCAGTAGAGAGGCTAGCACAGATACGCAGTATTTT. The whole variable domain, remainder taken from reference TRBV28 and TRBJ2-3, is DVKVTQSSRYLVKRTGEKVFLECVQDMDHENMFWYRQDPGLGLRLIYFSYDVKMKEKGDIPEGYSVSREKKERFSLILESASTNQTSMYLCASSREASTDTQYFGPGTRLTVL.